This record concerns one T cell receptor beta chain sequence. Its antigen is not known. This sample is part of a study of OX40 agonist ivuxolimab in advanced cancers. Findings and limits, study-wide: In the expanded peripheral T cells, antigen specificity was never determined. Clonal expansion was seen in CD4+ and CD8+ blood T cells by week 6 at 0.1 to 3.0 mg/kg. On average, CD8+ T cells had more expanded clones than CD4+.

Autoimmune disease history or systemic immunosuppression led to patients being barred. The assay was immunoSEQ multiplex PCR, and TCRdb's table has in-frame clones only and misses some. The sample holds about 55,000 clones, 80% seen once. Trimming took 1 base from V and 10 from J, leaving 5 bases between them. The CDR3 runs to 11 residues. CDR1 PRHDT and CDR2 FYEKMQ come from the germline V gene (reference sequence). The receptor was derived from an adult with an advanced solid tumor such as melanoma, head and neck, liver or kidney cancer. Sample: CD4+ or CD8+ T cells sorted from blood, taken in a trial of the OX40 agonist ivuxolimab. J is TRBJ2-1 and V is TRBV13; no definite D call. CDR3 coding DNA: TGTGCCAGCAGCTTAGTAACAGAGCAGTTCTTC. The encoded protein is CASSLVTEQFF.